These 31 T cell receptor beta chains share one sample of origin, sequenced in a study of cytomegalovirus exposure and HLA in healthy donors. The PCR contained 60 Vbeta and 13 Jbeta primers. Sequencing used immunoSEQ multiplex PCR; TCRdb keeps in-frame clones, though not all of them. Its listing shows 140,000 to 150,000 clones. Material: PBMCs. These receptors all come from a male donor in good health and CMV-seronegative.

In DNA form, the CDR3 reads TGTGCCTGGAGCGCTCAGCGGGGGGGTGAAAAACTGTTTTTT. Amino acid sequence: CAWSAQRGGEKLFF. The chain has TRBV30 and TRBJ1-4; perhaps TRBD1 as D (5 bases). CDR1 is GTSNPN, CDR2 SVGIG, per germline (reference sequence). CDR3 length equals 14 residues. Between the trimmed V and J ends, which lost 3 bases and 7 bases, there was a span of 15 bases.

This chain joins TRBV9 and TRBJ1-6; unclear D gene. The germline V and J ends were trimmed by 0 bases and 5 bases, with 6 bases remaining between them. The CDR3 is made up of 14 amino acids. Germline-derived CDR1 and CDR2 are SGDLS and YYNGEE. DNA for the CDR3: TGTGCCAGCAGCGTAGAGCGGGATAATTCACCCCTCCACTTT. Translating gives CASSVERDNSPLHF.

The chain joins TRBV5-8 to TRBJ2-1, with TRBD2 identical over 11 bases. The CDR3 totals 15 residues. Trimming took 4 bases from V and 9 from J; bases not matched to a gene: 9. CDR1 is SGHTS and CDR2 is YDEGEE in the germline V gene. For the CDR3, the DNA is TGTGCCAGCAGCCCCCGACTAGCGGGATCACGTGAGCAGTTCTTC. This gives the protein CASSPRLAGSREQFF.

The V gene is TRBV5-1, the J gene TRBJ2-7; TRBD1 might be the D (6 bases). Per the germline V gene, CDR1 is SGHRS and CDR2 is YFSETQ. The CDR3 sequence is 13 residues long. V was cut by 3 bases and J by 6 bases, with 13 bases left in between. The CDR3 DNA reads TGCGCCAGCAGCTACGGGACAACGGGCGAGCAGTACTTC. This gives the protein CASSYGTTGEQYF.

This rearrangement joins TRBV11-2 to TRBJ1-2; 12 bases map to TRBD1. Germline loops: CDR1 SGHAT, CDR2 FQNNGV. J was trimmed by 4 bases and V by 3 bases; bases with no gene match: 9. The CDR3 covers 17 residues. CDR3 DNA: TGTGCCAGCAGCTTCGGGACAGGGGGCCAACTCGGCTATGGCTACACCTTC. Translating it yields CASSFGTGGQLGYGYTF.

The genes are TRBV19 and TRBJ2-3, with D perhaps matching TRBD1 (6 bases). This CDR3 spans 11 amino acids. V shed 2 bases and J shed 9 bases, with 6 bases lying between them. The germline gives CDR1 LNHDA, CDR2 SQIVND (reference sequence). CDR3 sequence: CASSIQGTQYF. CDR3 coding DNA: TGTGCCAGTAGTATACAGGGGACGCAGTATTTT. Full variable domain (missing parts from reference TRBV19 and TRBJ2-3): DGGITQSPKYLFRKEGQNVTLSCEQNLNHDAMYWYRQDPGQGLRLIYYSQIVNDFQKGDIAEGYSVSREKKESFPLTVTSAQKNPTAFYLCASSIQGTQYFGPGTRLTVL.

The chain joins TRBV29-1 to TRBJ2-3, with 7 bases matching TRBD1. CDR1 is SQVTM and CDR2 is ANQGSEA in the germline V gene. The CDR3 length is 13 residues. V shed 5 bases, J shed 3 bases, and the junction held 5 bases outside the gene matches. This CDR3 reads CSVQDRSTDTQYF. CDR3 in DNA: TGCAGCGTTCAGGACAGGTCAACAGATACGCAGTATTTT.

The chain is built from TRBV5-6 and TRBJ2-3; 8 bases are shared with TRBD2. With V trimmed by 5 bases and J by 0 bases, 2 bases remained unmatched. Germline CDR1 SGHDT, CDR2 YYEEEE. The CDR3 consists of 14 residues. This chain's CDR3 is CASSRGGSTDTQYF. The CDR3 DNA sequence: TGTGCCAGCAGTCGCGGGGGGAGCACAGATACGCAGTATTTT.

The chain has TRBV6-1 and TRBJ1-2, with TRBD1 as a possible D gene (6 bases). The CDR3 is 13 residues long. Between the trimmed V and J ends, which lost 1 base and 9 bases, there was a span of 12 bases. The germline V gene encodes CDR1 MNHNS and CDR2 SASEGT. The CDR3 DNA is TGTGCCAGCAGTGAAGTTGGGGGCCGGAGCTACACCTTC. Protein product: CASSEVGGRSYTF.

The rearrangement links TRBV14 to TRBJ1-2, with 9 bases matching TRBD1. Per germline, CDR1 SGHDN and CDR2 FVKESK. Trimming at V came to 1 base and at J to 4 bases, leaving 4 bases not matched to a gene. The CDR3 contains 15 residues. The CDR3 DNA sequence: TGTGCCAGCAGCCAAGCCGGGACAGGGCCCTATGGCTACACCTTC. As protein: CASSQAGTGPYGYTF. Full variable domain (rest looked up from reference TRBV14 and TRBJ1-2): EAGVTQFPSHSVIEKGQTVTLRCDPISGHDNLYWYRRVMGKEIKFLLHFVKESKQDESGMPNNRFLAERTGGTYSTLKVQPAELEDSGVYFCASSQAGTGPYGYTFGSGTRLTVV.

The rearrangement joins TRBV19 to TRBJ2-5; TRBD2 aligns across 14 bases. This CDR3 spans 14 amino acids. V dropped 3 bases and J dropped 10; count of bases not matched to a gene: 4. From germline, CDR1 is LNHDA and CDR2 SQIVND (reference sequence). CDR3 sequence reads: CASSISGLAGGQYF. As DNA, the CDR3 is TGTGCCAGTAGTATTTCTGGACTAGCGGGGGGCCAGTACTTC.

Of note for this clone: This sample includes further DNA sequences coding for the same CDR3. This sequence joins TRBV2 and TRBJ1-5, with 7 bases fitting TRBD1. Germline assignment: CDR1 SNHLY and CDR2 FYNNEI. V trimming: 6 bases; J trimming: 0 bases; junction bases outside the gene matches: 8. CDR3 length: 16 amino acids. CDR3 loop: CASSRDRTYSNQPQHF. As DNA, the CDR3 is TGTGCCAGCAGCCGGGACAGAACGTATAGCAATCAGCCCCAGCATTTT.

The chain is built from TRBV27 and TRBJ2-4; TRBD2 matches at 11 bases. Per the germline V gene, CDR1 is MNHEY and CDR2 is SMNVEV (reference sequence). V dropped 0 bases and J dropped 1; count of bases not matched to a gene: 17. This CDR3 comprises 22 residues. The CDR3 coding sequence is TGTGCCAGCAGTTTATCGCCTTCCCCCGGGGTAGCGGGGGGGCTGGCCAAAAACATTCAGTACTTC. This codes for CASSLSPSPGVAGGLAKNIQYF.

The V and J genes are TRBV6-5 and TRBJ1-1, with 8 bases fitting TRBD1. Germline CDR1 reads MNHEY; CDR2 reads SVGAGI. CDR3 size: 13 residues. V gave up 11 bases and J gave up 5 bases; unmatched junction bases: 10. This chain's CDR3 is CASTDRGGTEAFF. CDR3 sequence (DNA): TGTGCCTCTACTGACAGGGGAGGAACTGAAGCTTTCTTT.

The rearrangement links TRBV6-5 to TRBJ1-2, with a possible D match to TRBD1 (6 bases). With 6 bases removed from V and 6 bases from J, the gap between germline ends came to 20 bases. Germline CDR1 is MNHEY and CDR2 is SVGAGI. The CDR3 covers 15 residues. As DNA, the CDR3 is TGTGCCAGCAGATCCACTAACAGGGCCGCTCATGGCTACACCTTC. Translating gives CASRSTNRAAHGYTF.

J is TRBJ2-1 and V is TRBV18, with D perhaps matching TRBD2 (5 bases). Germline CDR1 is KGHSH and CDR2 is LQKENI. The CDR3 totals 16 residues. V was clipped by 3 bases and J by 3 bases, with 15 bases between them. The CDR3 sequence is CASSPPLAPSYNEQFF. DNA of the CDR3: TGTGCCAGCTCACCCCCTTTAGCGCCGAGCTACAATGAGCAGTTCTTC.

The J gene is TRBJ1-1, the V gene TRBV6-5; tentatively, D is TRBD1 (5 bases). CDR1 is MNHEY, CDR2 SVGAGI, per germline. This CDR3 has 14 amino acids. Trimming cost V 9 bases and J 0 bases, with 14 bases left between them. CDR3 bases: TGTGCCAGTTTCCGGGGGGGATTGAACACTGAAGCTTTCTTT. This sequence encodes CASFRGGLNTEAFF.

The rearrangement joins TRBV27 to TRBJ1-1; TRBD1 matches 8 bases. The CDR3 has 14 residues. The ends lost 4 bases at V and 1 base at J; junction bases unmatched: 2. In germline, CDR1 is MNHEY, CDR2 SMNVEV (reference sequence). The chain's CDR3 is CASSSGTGNTEAFF. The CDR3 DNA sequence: TGTGCCAGCAGTTCCGGGACAGGGAACACTGAAGCTTTCTTT.

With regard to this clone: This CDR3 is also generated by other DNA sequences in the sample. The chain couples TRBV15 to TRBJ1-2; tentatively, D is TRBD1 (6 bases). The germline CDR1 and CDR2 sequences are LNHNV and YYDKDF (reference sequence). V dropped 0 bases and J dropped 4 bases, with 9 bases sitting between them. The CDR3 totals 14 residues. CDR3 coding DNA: TGTGCCACCAGCAGAGATCAGGGGTCCTATGGCTACACCTTC. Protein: CATSRDQGSYGYTF. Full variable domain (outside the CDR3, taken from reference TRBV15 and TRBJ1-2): DAMVIQNPRYQVTQFGKPVTLSCSQTLNHNVMYWYQQKSSQAPKLLFHYYDKDFNNEADTPDNFQSRRPNTSFCFLDIRSPGLGDTAMYLCATSRDQGSYGYTFGSGTRLTVV.

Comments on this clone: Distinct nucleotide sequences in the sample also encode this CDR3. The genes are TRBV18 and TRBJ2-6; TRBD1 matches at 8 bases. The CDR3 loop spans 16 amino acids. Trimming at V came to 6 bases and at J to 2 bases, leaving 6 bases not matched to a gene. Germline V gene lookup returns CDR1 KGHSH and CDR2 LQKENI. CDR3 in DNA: TGTGCCAGCTCCCCCGGGACAGGAGCTGGGGCCAACGTCCTGACTTTC. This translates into CASSPGTGAGANVLTF.

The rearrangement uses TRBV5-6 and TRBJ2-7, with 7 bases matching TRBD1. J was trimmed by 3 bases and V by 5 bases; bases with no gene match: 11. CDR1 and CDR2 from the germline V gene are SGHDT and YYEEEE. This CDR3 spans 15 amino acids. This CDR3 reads CASSSGQRKVYEQYF. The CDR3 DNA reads TGTGCCAGCAGTTCGGGACAGAGAAAGGTCTACGAGCAGTACTTC.

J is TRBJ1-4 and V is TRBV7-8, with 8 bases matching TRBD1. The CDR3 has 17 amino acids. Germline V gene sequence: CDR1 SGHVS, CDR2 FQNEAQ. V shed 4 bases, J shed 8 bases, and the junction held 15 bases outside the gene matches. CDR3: CASSSGQGRGEDEKLFF. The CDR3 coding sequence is TGTGCCAGCAGCTCCGGACAGGGAAGAGGAGAGGACGAAAAACTGTTTTTT.

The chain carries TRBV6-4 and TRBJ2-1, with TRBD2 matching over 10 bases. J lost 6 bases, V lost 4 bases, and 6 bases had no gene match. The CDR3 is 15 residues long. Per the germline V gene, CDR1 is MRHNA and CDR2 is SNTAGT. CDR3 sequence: CASSASGGDFNEQFF. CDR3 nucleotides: TGTGCCAGCAGTGCGAGCGGGGGGGATTTCAATGAGCAGTTCTTC.

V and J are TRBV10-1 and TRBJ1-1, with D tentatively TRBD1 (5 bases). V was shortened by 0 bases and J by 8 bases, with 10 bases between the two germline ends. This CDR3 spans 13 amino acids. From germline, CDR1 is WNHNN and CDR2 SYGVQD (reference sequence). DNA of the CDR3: TGCGCCAGCAGTGAGTCGGAGTACAGGGAAGCTTTCTTT. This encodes CASSESEYREAFF.

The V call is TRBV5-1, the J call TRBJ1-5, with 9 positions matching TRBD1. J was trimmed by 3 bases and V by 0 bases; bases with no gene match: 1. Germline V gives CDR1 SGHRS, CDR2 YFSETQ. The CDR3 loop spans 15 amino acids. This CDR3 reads CASSLGTGANQPQHF. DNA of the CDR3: TGCGCCAGCAGCTTGGGGACAGGGGCCAATCAGCCCCAGCATTTT.

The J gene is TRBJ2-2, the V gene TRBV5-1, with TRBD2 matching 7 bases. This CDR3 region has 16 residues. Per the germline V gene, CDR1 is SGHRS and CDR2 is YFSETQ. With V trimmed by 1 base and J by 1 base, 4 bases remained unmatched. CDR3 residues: CASSLLSGGNTGELFF. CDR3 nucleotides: TGCGCCAGCAGCTTGCTTTCGGGGGGGAACACCGGGGAGCTGTTTTTT.

CDR3: CASSKPMRVGQKANYGYTF. CDR3 DNA sequence: TGTGCCAGCAGCAAACCCATGAGGGTGGGACAGAAAGCTAACTATGGCTACACCTTC. The chain recombines TRBV11-2 with TRBJ1-2; 7 bases fit TRBD1. Per germline, CDR1 SGHAT and CDR2 FQNNGV. Trimming took 5 bases from V and 0 from J; bases not matched to a gene: 18. CDR3 size: 19 residues.

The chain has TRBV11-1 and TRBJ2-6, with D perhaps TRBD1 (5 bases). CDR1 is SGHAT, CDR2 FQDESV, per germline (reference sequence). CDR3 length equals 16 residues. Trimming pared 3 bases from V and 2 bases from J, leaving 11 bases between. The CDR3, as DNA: TGTGCCAGCAGCTTTAGGGGTGTTACTGGGGCCAACGTCCTGACTTTC. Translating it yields CASSFRGVTGANVLTF.

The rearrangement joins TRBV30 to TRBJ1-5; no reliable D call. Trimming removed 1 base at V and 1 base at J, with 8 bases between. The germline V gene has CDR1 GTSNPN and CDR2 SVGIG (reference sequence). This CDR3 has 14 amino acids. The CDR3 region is CAWSGSGSNQPQHF. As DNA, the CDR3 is TGTGCCTGGAGTGGTTCGGGGAGCAATCAGCCCCAGCATTTT.

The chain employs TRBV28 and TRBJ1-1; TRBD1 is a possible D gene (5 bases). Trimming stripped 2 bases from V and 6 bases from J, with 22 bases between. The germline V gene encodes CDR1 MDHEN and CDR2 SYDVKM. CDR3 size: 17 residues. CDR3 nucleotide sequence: TGTGCCAGCAGTTTAGGGGCCACCAGGGTGGGTTTATCTGAAGCTTTCTTT. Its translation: CASSLGATRVGLSEAFF.

The chain's CDR3 is CASRTGGLASNEQFF. In DNA form, the CDR3 reads TGTGCCAGCCGCACGGGGGGACTAGCCTCCAATGAGCAGTTCTTC. The V call is TRBV7-2, the J call TRBJ2-1, with 9 nucleotides matching TRBD2. Germline CDR1 and CDR2: SGHTA and FQGNSA. The CDR3 sequence is 15 residues long. V trimming: 8 bases; J trimming: 6 bases; junction bases outside the gene matches: 11.